A single sample is the source of the 27 T cell receptor beta chains below, sequenced in a study of shared clonotypes between healthy human individuals. Clones were sequenced by immunoSEQ multiplex PCR, and TCRdb holds only the in-frame ones, with some missing. The table has about 680,000 clones, 92% seen once. In the naive CD8 group, cells lacked CD45RO and were positively selected for CCR7, so terminally differentiated effector memory CD45RA+ cells were left out. Material: naive CD8+ T cells sorted from blood. All receptors come from a man in his thirties or forties in good health.

The V and J genes are TRBV28 and TRBJ2-1; 14 bases map to TRBD2. V was clipped by 4 bases and J by 7 bases; unmatched bases: 9. This CDR3 has 17 amino acids. Germline V gene lookup returns CDR1 MDHEN and CDR2 SYDVKM. As DNA, the CDR3 is TGTGCCAGCAGTTCCAGCGGGACTAGCGGGAGTTGGAATGAGCAGTTCTTC. This encodes CASSSSGTSGSWNEQFF.

The chain recombines TRBV5-5 with TRBJ1-1, with 7 bases matching TRBD1. The V gene's germline CDR1 is SGHKS and CDR2 YYEKEE (reference sequence). The CDR3 contains 16 residues. Trimming at V came to 4 bases and at J to 0 bases, leaving 9 bases not matched to a gene. CDR3 in amino acids: CASSPGGAGLNTEAFF. In DNA form, the CDR3 reads TGTGCCAGCAGCCCAGGGGGTGCCGGCCTGAACACTGAAGCTTTCTTT.

The J gene is TRBJ2-1, the V gene TRBV7-9; the D gene is possibly TRBD1 (5 bases). In germline, CDR1 is SEHNR, CDR2 FQNEAQ (reference sequence). Trimming took off 1 base at V and 6 bases at J, with 13 bases between the two ends. The CDR3 runs to 15 residues. The CDR3 region has the DNA TGTGCCAGCAGCTTAGACGTCGCCCAGGGCAATGAGCAGTTCTTC. Its protein is CASSLDVAQGNEQFF. Using reference TRBV7-9 and TRBJ2-1 for the parts outside the CDR3, the full variable domain is DTGVSQNPRHKITKRGQNVTFRCDPISEHNRLYWYRQTLGQGPEFLTYFQNEAQLEKSRLLSDRFSAERPKGSFSTLEIQRTEQGDSAMYLCASSLDVAQGNEQFFGPGTRLTVL.

For this clone: This clone may be a read error of a much larger clone one base away. The rearrangement uses TRBV6-4 and TRBJ2-5; 11 bases agree with TRBD2. The V gene's germline CDR1 is MRHNA and CDR2 SNTAGT. The CDR3 is made up of 15 amino acids. V lost 3 bases and J lost 4; bases outside the gene matches: 4. The CDR3 nucleotides are TGTGCCAGCAGTGAAATAGCGGGAGGGCCAGAGACCCAGTACTTC. Protein sequence: CASSEIAGGPETQYF.

The CDR3 DNA sequence: TGTGCCAGCAGTCAACGGACCACATACAATGAGCAGTTCTTC. It encodes CASSQRTTYNEQFF. The chain employs TRBV6-5 and TRBJ2-1; D is unresolved. The CDR3 is 14 residues long. V shed 5 bases and J shed 4 bases, with 12 bases lying between them. The germline V gene encodes CDR1 MNHEY and CDR2 SVGAGI.

As for this clone: The sample holds other DNA sequences that translate to the same CDR3. This chain links TRBV7-9 with TRBJ2-7; D is unclear. This CDR3 is 12 amino acids long. The ends were cut back, 3 bases at V and 2 bases at J, with 5 bases in the middle. The germline gives CDR1 SEHNR, CDR2 FQNEAQ (reference sequence). The CDR3 spells CASSFGAYEQYF. The CDR3 DNA follows: TGTGCCAGCAGCTTTGGGGCCTACGAGCAGTACTTC.

This rearrangement joins TRBV7-9 to TRBJ2-2; no clear D. Germline V lookup: CDR1 SEHNR, CDR2 FQNEAQ (reference sequence). The CDR3 is made up of 14 amino acids. With 5 bases removed from V and 5 bases from J, the gap between germline ends came to 12 bases. CDR3 sequence (DNA): TGTGCCAGCAGCCCCTGGACGGAGACCGGGGAGCTGTTTTTT. Translation gives CASSPWTETGELFF.

CDR3 amino acids: CASSLDGLPSETQYF. The CDR3, as DNA: TGTGCCAGCAGCTTAGATGGACTCCCCTCGGAGACCCAGTACTTC. V usage is TRBV11-2 and J usage is TRBJ2-5, with TRBD2 as a possible D gene (5 bases). V was clipped by 0 bases and J by 5 bases, with 13 bases between them. CDR3 length: 15 amino acids. CDR1 is SGHAT and CDR2 is FQNNGV in the germline V gene. Drawing the rest from reference TRBV11-2 and TRBJ2-5, the complete variable domain is EAGVAQSPRYKIIEKRQSVAFWCNPISGHATLYWYQQILGQGPKLLIQFQNNGVVDDSQLPKDRFSAERLKGVDSTLKIQPAKLEDSAVYLCASSLDGLPSETQYFGPGTRLLVL.

Details on this clone: Other DNA sequences of this sample code for an identical CDR3. This rearrangement joins TRBV7-2 to TRBJ2-2; D uncertain. The germline gives CDR1 SGHTA, CDR2 FQGNSA. V dropped 5 bases and J dropped 1 base, with 5 bases sitting between them. The CDR3 covers 13 residues. CDR3 loop: CASSPLNTGELFF. CDR3 in DNA: TGTGCCAGCAGCCCCCTGAACACCGGGGAGCTGTTTTTT.

The chain combines TRBV27 with TRBJ2-7; no definite D call. Germline CDR1 MNHEY, CDR2 SMNVEV (reference sequence). The CDR3 extends over 15 amino acids. Trimming left V 3 bases short and J 0 bases short, with 12 bases between. The CDR3 DNA reads TGTGCCAGCAGTTTTTGGCAGGAAAGCTCCTACGAGCAGTACTTC. It is translated as CASSFWQESSYEQYF.

The chain has TRBV30 and TRBJ1-1, with TRBD1 matching over 10 bases. The CDR3 extends over 18 amino acids. The V segment lost 3 bases and the J segment 5 bases; nucleotides outside the gene matches: 18. CDR1 and CDR2 from the germline V gene are GTSNPN and SVGIG (reference sequence). The CDR3: CAWRALIRDRGSRTEAFF. CDR3 nucleotide sequence: TGTGCCTGGAGAGCTCTTATCCGGGACAGGGGTAGCAGAACTGAAGCTTTCTTT.

V gene TRBV27 combines with J gene TRBJ2-1, with 10 positions matching TRBD2. This CDR3 contains 16 residues. In germline, CDR1 is MNHEY, CDR2 SMNVEV (reference sequence). V lost 6 bases to trimming and J lost 7 bases; unmatched junction nucleotides: 12. The CDR3 here is CASSRTHGTSENEQFF. The CDR3 nucleotides are TGTGCCAGCAGCCGGACTCATGGGACTAGCGAGAATGAGCAGTTCTTC.

CDR3 nucleotides: TGTGCCAGCAGTCCCCGGACAGGACGCTTACTCACAGATACGCAGTATTTT. Residues: CASSPRTGRLLTDTQYF. The rearrangement joins TRBV28 to TRBJ2-3, with TRBD1 matching 7 bases. V was pared by 5 bases and J by 2 bases, with 13 bases of the junction left unmatched. The CDR3 extends over 17 amino acids. Germline V gene lookup returns CDR1 MDHEN and CDR2 SYDVKM.

To note about this clone: Other DNA variants within this sample encode the same CDR3. The J gene is TRBJ2-2, the V gene TRBV29-1, with D possibly being TRBD1 (5 bases). Between the trimmed V and J ends, which lost 4 bases and 0 bases, there was a span of 6 bases. From germline, CDR1 is SQVTM and CDR2 ANQGSEA. The CDR3 covers 13 residues. The chain's CDR3 is CSVVGANTGELFF. CDR3 DNA sequence: TGCAGCGTTGTAGGGGCGAACACCGGGGAGCTGTTTTTT.

The chain carries TRBV11-2 and TRBJ2-7; possible D gene TRBD2, 6 bases. Trimming cost V 4 bases and J 0 bases, with 16 bases left between them. This CDR3 region has 16 residues. Looked up from germline, CDR1 is SGHAT and CDR2 is FQNNGV. The CDR3, as DNA: TGTGCCAGCAGCTCCAAGGGAGGTACCAGCTCCTACGAGCAGTACTTC. As protein: CASSSKGGTSSYEQYF. The full variable domain, completed using reference TRBV11-2 and TRBJ2-7, is EAGVAQSPRYKIIEKRQSVAFWCNPISGHATLYWYQQILGQGPKLLIQFQNNGVVDDSQLPKDRFSAERLKGVDSTLKIQPAKLEDSAVYLCASSSKGGTSSYEQYFGPGTRLTVT.

The chain combines TRBV5-8 with TRBJ1-4; 7 nucleotides match TRBD1. V lost 4 bases to trimming and J lost 0 bases; unmatched junction nucleotides: 6. Germline CDR1 and CDR2: SGHTS and YDEGEE. This CDR3 is 16 amino acids long. CDR3 loop: CASSPPGTATNEKLFF. The CDR3 DNA reads as TGTGCCAGCAGCCCCCCCGGGACAGCAACTAATGAAAAACTGTTTTTT.

The CDR3 protein is CASSLETDLTPGYTF. The CDR3 coding sequence is TGTGCCAGCAGCTTAGAGACAGACTTAACCCCTGGCTACACCTTC. The chain links TRBV7-9 to TRBJ1-2, with D maybe TRBD1 (5 bases). Trimming shortened V by 1 base and J by 7 bases, and 16 bases separated the two germline ends. In germline, CDR1 is SEHNR, CDR2 FQNEAQ (reference sequence). The CDR3 sequence is 15 residues long.

This chain links TRBV7-8 with TRBJ2-3; D is perhaps TRBD2 (6 bases). The germline gives CDR1 SGHVS, CDR2 FQNEAQ. The CDR3 has 15 amino acids. Trimming took 0 bases from V and 4 from J, leaving 11 bases between them. The CDR3 DNA is TGTGCCAGCAGCTTAGCAGCGGTAGCGGCAGATACGCAGTATTTT. It is translated as CASSLAAVAADTQYF. The full variable domain, in which reference TRBV7-8 and TRBJ2-3 provide the parts outside the CDR3, is GAGVSQSPRYKVAKRGQDVALRCDPISGHVSLFWYQQALGQGPEFLTYFQNEAQLDKSGLPSDRFFAERPEGSVSTLKIQRTQQEDSAVYLCASSLAAVAADTQYFGPGTRLTVL.

V and J are TRBV5-8 and TRBJ2-3; perhaps TRBD2 as D (6 bases). Trimming removed 4 bases at V and 2 bases at J, with 17 bases between. Per germline, CDR1 SGHTS and CDR2 YDEGEE. The CDR3 consists of 16 residues. The CDR3 loop reads CASSPIRRAYTDTQYF. The CDR3, as DNA: TGTGCCAGCAGCCCAATACGGAGGGCCTACACAGATACGCAGTATTTT.

V is TRBV6-5 and J is TRBJ2-7, with D hard to call. Germline CDR1 reads MNHEY; CDR2 reads SVGAGI. The CDR3 has 13 amino acids. V lost 0 bases, J lost 7 bases, and 10 bases lay in between. The CDR3 is CASSYSEDQEQYF. Here the CDR3 DNA reads TGTGCCAGCAGTTACTCGGAAGATCAAGAGCAGTACTTC.

This clone was detected only a few times. This chain uses TRBV5-5 with TRBJ2-7; D unresolved. CDR1 and CDR2 from the germline V gene are SGHKS and YYEKEE (reference sequence). The V gene lost 1 base and the J gene lost 3 bases, with 11 bases spanning the gap. The CDR3 sequence is 14 residues long. DNA of the CDR3: TGTGCCAGCAGCTTGACTCCAAAGGGCTACGAGCAGTACTTC. This codes for CASSLTPKGYEQYF.

This clone came up a few times. The chain employs TRBV9 and TRBJ1-1; no clear D. Germline V gene lookup returns CDR1 SGDLS and CDR2 YYNGEE. The CDR3 is 13 residues long. V gave up 4 bases and J gave up 1 base, with 8 bases separating them. CDR3 bases: TGTGCCAGCAGCCCCATCGGGAACACTGAAGCTTTCTTT. Translation: CASSPIGNTEAFF.

The chain couples TRBV27 to TRBJ1-2; D gene ambiguous. This CDR3 has 14 amino acids. Germline lookup yields CDR1 MNHEY and CDR2 SMNVEV (reference sequence). V dropped 0 bases and J dropped 4 bases, with 9 bases sitting between them. CDR3 DNA: TGTGCCAGCAGTTTATCGCCCAGCTTCTATGGCTACACCTTC. It codes for CASSLSPSFYGYTF.

The rearrangement uses TRBV7-9 and TRBJ2-5; D not certain. Germline lookup yields CDR1 SEHNR and CDR2 FQNEAQ (reference sequence). Trimming took off 6 bases at V and 1 base at J, with 12 bases between the two ends. The CDR3 contains 14 residues. The CDR3 coding sequence is TGTGCCAGCAGTCCCCGACCGCTCCAAGAGACCCAGTACTTC. Its translation: CASSPRPLQETQYF.

The CDR3 DNA reads TGTGCCACAAAAATACGACAAGAAGAGACCCAGTACTTC. Its protein product is CATKIRQEETQYF. The chain carries TRBV10-3 and TRBJ2-5; D not certain. Germline values: CDR1 ENHRY, CDR2 SYGVKD. The CDR3 extends over 13 amino acids. Trimming shortened V by 10 bases and J by 3 bases, and 15 bases separated the two germline ends.

J is TRBJ2-7 and V is TRBV4-2; D is undetermined. This CDR3 region has 14 residues. Trimming cost V 0 bases and J 2 bases, with 8 bases left between them. CDR1 is LGHNA, CDR2 YNFKEQ, per germline. The CDR3 here is CASSQEGWTYEQYF. The CDR3 bases are TGTGCCAGCAGCCAAGAAGGATGGACCTACGAGCAGTACTTC.

V gene TRBV15 combines with J gene TRBJ2-5; 10 bases fit TRBD2. CDR1 is LNHNV, CDR2 YYDKDF, per germline (reference sequence). Losses at the gene ends were 0 bases for V and 4 bases for J; bases not matched to a gene: 8. The CDR3 extends over 17 amino acids. The CDR3 spells CATSRDQKREGPETQYF. The DNA of the CDR3 is TGTGCCACCAGCAGAGATCAGAAGCGGGAGGGCCCAGAGACCCAGTACTTC. Full variable domain (remainder filled in from reference TRBV15 and TRBJ2-5): DAMVIQNPRYQVTQFGKPVTLSCSQTLNHNVMYWYQQKSSQAPKLLFHYYDKDFNNEADTPDNFQSRRPNTSFCFLDIRSPGLGDTAMYLCATSRDQKREGPETQYFGPGTRLLVL.